The subject of this entry is one T cell receptor (beta chain). This entry comes from a study of Ad26.COV2.S vaccination and SARS-CoV-2 variants. Study-wide context: Once or twice, 56 days apart, Ad26.COV2.S was delivered intramuscularly.

CDR3 length: 11 amino acids. The V end lost 7 bases, the J end lost 2 bases, and 6 bases lay between the germline ends. CDR1 is SNHLY, CDR2 FYNNEI, per germline. TCRdb's copy holds only in-frame clones and misses some; the assay was immunoSEQ multiplex PCR. There are 440,000 or so clones in the sample; approximately 90% occur only once, and around 1.8% lies in the top ten. The treatment: 19 received Ad26.COV2.S at low or high dose, single or two shots; roughly five received placebo; per-sample allocation not given. At day 63 after the first vaccine or placebo injection, samples were drawn. An adult aged 18-55 years in Boston served as the donor.

The receptor was isolated from a person aged 18 to 65 who received the Ad26.COV2.S COVID-19 vaccine or a placebo. The sample consisted of peripheral blood, taken in a trial of Ad26.COV2.S vaccine versus placebo. The V call is TRBV2, the J call TRBJ2-7; no definite D call. Here the CDR3 reads CASMGPYEQYF. The CDR3 coding sequence is TGTGCCAGCATGGGTCCCTACGAGCAGTACTTC.